This record covers a single TCR beta chain. Its antigen is not identified. The CDR3 spans 15 residues. Germline values: CDR1 SGHRS, CDR2 YFSETQ. V trimming: 1 base; J trimming: 1 base; junction bases outside the gene matches: 4. Profiled with immunoSEQ multiplex PCR; TCRdb holds only in-frame clones, not every one. The sample lists about 74,000 clones, about four fifths occurring once. The sample comes from a study of T cell clones after liver transplantation. Study summary: TCRbeta sequencing after a pre-transplant mixed lymphocyte reaction identified graft-donor-reactive clones, later tracked in post-transplant blood. Graft-donor-reactive sequences were compared with third-party-reactive TCRbeta sequences from pre-transplant mixed lymphocyte reactions. Study-wide findings and caveats: The donor-reactive repertoire was only partly measurable in two subjects, lacking donor cells. Circulating graft-donor-reactive CD4 TCRbeta sequences fell significantly post-transplant in most of the 8 subjects.

The TCR sequence derives from a human donor who received a liver transplant. The chain has TRBV5-1 and TRBJ2-5; 7 nucleotides match TRBD1. The sequencing used CD4+ T cells from blood, collected before liver transplant. CDR3 residues: CASSLMTGSQETQYF. The CDR3 bases are TGCGCCAGCAGCTTGATGACAGGGTCCCAAGAGACCCAGTACTTC.